One sample yielded the 26 T cell receptor beta chains listed below, sequenced in a study of CD8 T cells in ankylosing spondylitis. MiXCR, applied by TCRdb to the 5' RACE reads, yields one record per CDR3 protein. The sample consists of 150,000 to 200,000 distinct CDR3 sequences, about 13% of them appearing once. What was sequenced was blood, either unsorted or a sorted T cell fraction (not recorded which). The receptors were gathered from a male donor with ankylosing spondylitis or in good health (not recorded which).

V gene TRBV7-8 combines with J gene TRBJ2-7, with D possibly matching TRBD2 (6 bases). Germline V lookup: CDR1 SGHVS, CDR2 FQNEAQ. The CDR3 is made up of 13 amino acids. V lost 6 bases, J lost 6 bases, and 15 bases lay in between. CDR3 residues: CASRPSGSPEQYF. The CDR3 DNA sequence: TGTGCCAGCAGGCCCAGCGGGTCCCCCGAGCAGTACTTC.

This clonotype has a handful of counts. V is TRBV27 and J is TRBJ2-1; D gene unclear. Germline V lookup: CDR1 MNHEY, CDR2 SMNVEV (reference sequence). This CDR3 is built from 12 residues. V shed 3 bases and J shed 9 bases, with 9 bases lying between them. This chain's CDR3 is CASSFPWGEQFF. Written as DNA, the CDR3 is TGTGCCAGCAGTTTTCCCTGGGGTGAGCAGTTCTTC.

This clonotype was recorded many times. The J gene is TRBJ2-7, the V gene TRBV6-1, with D possibly called TRBD1 or TRBD2 (5 bases each). This CDR3 has 15 residues. V dropped 1 base and J dropped 0 bases, with 10 bases sitting between them. In germline, CDR1 is MNHNS, CDR2 SASEGT. CDR3 DNA sequence: TGTGCCAGCAGTGAAGAGGGGAGTAGCTCCTACGAGCAGTACTTC. This codes for CASSEEGSSSYEQYF.

This chain uses TRBV20-1 with TRBJ2-7; D unclear. From germline, CDR1 is DFQATT and CDR2 SNEGSKA (reference sequence). This CDR3 is built from 13 residues. Trimming pared 5 bases from V and 1 base from J, leaving 12 bases between. Here the CDR3 reads CSAPLRSSYEQYF. The CDR3 nucleotides read TGCAGTGCTCCCCTCAGGTCTTCCTACGAGCAGTACTTC.

In its sample, this clonotype was seen many times. The gene calls are TRBV20-1 and TRBJ2-1; D is uncertain. The germline V gene encodes CDR1 DFQATT and CDR2 SNEGSKA (reference sequence). The V and J ends lost 5 bases and 5 bases respectively, with 13 bases between them. This CDR3 is 13 amino acids long. Here the CDR3 reads CSAQDPYNNEQFF. The DNA of the CDR3 is TGCAGTGCTCAGGACCCTTATAACAATGAGCAGTTCTTC.

The J gene is TRBJ2-1, the V gene TRBV12-3 or TRBV12-4; 8 bases fit TRBD2. V trimming: 8 bases; J trimming: 0 bases; junction bases outside the gene matches: 12. The CDR3 sequence is 17 residues long. For the CDR3, the DNA is TGTGCCAGCCTTAGCGGGGTTTACCGAAGCTCCTACAATGAGCAGTTCTTC. This sequence encodes CASLSGVYRSSYNEQFF.

A few counts support this clonotype. V gene TRBV9 combines with J gene TRBJ2-5, with TRBD2 identical over 10 bases. The germline gives CDR1 SGDLS, CDR2 YYNGEE. The V segment lost 1 base and the J segment 1 base; nucleotides outside the gene matches: 1. The CDR3 contains 15 residues. The CDR3 DNA is TGTGCCAGCAGCGTAACTAGCGGGGTCCAAGAGACCCAGTACTTC. It yields the protein CASSVTSGVQETQYF.

This clonotype occurred a few times. The J gene is TRBJ2-7, the V gene TRBV7-2; no firm D call. The V gene's germline CDR1 is SGHTA and CDR2 FQGNSA. This CDR3 is built from 13 residues. V was shortened by 11 bases and J by 5 bases, with 19 bases between the two germline ends. As DNA, the CDR3 is TGTGCCGCTCGGCGAGTTAATTGGGACGAGCAGTACTTC. This translates into CAARRVNWDEQYF.

This sequence joins TRBV6-1 and TRBJ2-5; D may correspond to TRBD1 or TRBD2 (5 bases each). This CDR3 has 15 residues. The V gene's germline CDR1 is MNHNS and CDR2 SASEGT. The ends were cut back, 6 bases at V and 1 base at J, with 15 bases in the middle. The CDR3 nucleotides read TGTGCCAGCAGCGAGGGGTCCCGGCCCCAAGAGACCCAGTACTTC. Its translation: CASSEGSRPQETQYF.

The genes are TRBV5-6 and TRBJ2-3; 10 bases align to TRBD1. The CDR3 extends over 16 amino acids. Germline assignment: CDR1 SGHDT and CDR2 YYEEEE. V trimming: 0 bases; J trimming: 4 bases; junction bases outside the gene matches: 5. CDR3 bases: TGTGCCAGCAGCTTGGCCGGGACAGGGGATGCAGATACGCAGTATTTT. Amino acid sequence: CASSLAGTGDADTQYF.

This clonotype was counted only a few times. The genes are TRBV7-6 and TRBJ2-5; perhaps D is TRBD1 or TRBD2 (5 bases each). The CDR3 contains 14 residues. From germline, CDR1 is SGHVS and CDR2 FNYEAQ. The V end lost 2 bases, the J end lost 5 bases, and 12 bases lay between the germline ends. The CDR3 spells CASSLTHEGETQYF. The CDR3 nucleotides read TGTGCCAGCAGCTTAACCCACGAGGGGGAGACCCAGTACTTC.

The chain has TRBV4-2 and TRBJ2-7; 8 bases are a match to TRBD2. The germline V gene encodes CDR1 LGHNA and CDR2 YNFKEQ. The junction had 9 bases not matched to a gene; V was cut back by 0 bases and J by 5 bases. The CDR3 is made up of 16 amino acids. The CDR3: CASSQDGTGGPDEQYF. The CDR3 region has the DNA TGTGCCAGCAGCCAAGACGGGACGGGAGGGCCTGACGAGCAGTACTTC.

The V gene is TRBV4-1, the J gene TRBJ2-7; 8 bases are a match to TRBD2. The CDR3 is 13 residues long. Germline CDR1 and CDR2: MGHRA and YSYEKL. V trimming: 2 bases; J trimming: 6 bases; junction bases outside the gene matches: 3. CDR3 in amino acids: CASSQRLAREQYF. The CDR3 bases are TGCGCCAGCAGCCAAAGACTAGCGCGCGAGCAGTACTTC.

This clonotype was observed once. This sequence joins TRBV20-1 and TRBJ2-7; 8 bases match TRBD1. CDR1 is DFQATT, CDR2 SNEGSKA, per germline (reference sequence). The CDR3 has 13 amino acids. The junction had 5 bases not matched to a gene; V was cut back by 5 bases and J by 2 bases. CDR3 loop: CSAGQGRTYEQYF. The DNA for the CDR3 is TGCAGTGCTGGACAGGGCCGGACCTACGAGCAGTACTTC.

The rearrangement uses TRBV11-2 and TRBJ1-2, with D uncertain. The CDR3 spans 13 residues. Germline loops: CDR1 SGHAT, CDR2 FQNNGV. V was pared by 5 bases and J by 6 bases, with 13 bases between. DNA of the CDR3: TGTGCCAGCAGCCCGCCGCGGAGGGATGGCTACACCTTC. Translated: CASSPPRRDGYTF. Drawing the rest from reference TRBV11-2 and TRBJ1-2, the complete variable domain is EAGVAQSPRYKIIEKRQSVAFWCNPISGHATLYWYQQILGQGPKLLIQFQNNGVVDDSQLPKDRFSAERLKGVDSTLKIQPAKLEDSAVYLCASSPPRRDGYTFGSGTRLTVV.

The genes are TRBV6-2 or TRBV6-3 and TRBJ2-1; 9 nucleotides match TRBD1. Germline V gene data show CDR1 as MNHEY and CDR2 as SVGEGT. This CDR3 contains 16 residues. After removal of 0 bases from V and 8 bases from J, the junction contained 8 bases not matched to a gene. The CDR3 coding sequence is TGTGCCAGCAGTTACTCCACGGGACAGGGCGAGGATGAGCAGTTCTTC. Its translation: CASSYSTGQGEDEQFF.

This clonotype was seen a few times. The chain links TRBV20-1 to TRBJ2-1, with 9 bases aligning to TRBD2. CDR1 is DFQATT, CDR2 SNEGSKA, per germline (reference sequence). The CDR3 runs 13 residues. Unmatched junction bases numbered 5, after V lost 3 bases and J lost 8 bases. The CDR3 coding sequence is TGCAGTGCTAGGCGGGAGGGTGGAGATGAGCAGTTCTTC. Its protein is CSARREGGDEQFF.

This clonotype appeared a few times. The chain joins TRBV7-9 to TRBJ2-1, with D possibly matching TRBD2 (5 bases). V was trimmed by 4 bases and J by 6 bases, leaving 7 bases between them. CDR1 SEHNR and CDR2 FQNEAQ come from the germline V gene (reference sequence). This CDR3 has 12 residues. This chain's CDR3 is CASSWEFNEQFF. For the CDR3, the DNA is TGTGCCAGCAGCTGGGAGTTCAATGAGCAGTTCTTC.

This clonotype was counted between two and nine times. This chain uses TRBV21-1 with TRBJ1-1; the table's D call TRBD1 went unverified against the DNA. TRBV21-1 is flagged as a pseudogene. This CDR3 region has 15 residues. The DNA for the CDR3 is TGTGCCAGCAGAGCTGGCGCGACCTTTGGCACTGAAGCTTTCTTT. It codes for CASRAGATFGTEAFF.

This clonotype has a handful of counts. The CDR3, as DNA: TGTGCCAGCAGTTTAGACAGATCCAGCGAGCAGTACTTC. Translated: CASSLDRSSEQYF. This chain connects TRBV27 to TRBJ2-7; possibly TRBD1 for D (5 bases). The CDR3 is made up of 13 amino acids. The germline V gene has CDR1 MNHEY and CDR2 SMNVEV (reference sequence). Trimming left V 2 bases short and J 6 bases short, with 11 bases between.

This clonotype was seen a handful of times. The chain employs TRBV4-1 and TRBJ2-7; TRBD1 is a possible D gene (6 bases). The V end was cut by 0 bases, the J end by 2 bases, with 11 bases between. CDR1 is MGHRA and CDR2 is YSYEKL in the germline V gene. This CDR3 is built from 15 residues. The CDR3 loop reads CASSQEQGITYEQYF. CDR3 in DNA: TGCGCCAGCAGCCAAGAGCAGGGGATAACCTACGAGCAGTACTTC.

The gene calls are TRBV10-3 and TRBJ2-5, with TRBD1 as a possible D gene (6 bases). Between the trimmed V and J ends, which lost 2 bases and 3 bases, there was a span of 7 bases. CDR3 size: 13 residues. Germline V CDR1 and CDR2: ENHRY, SYGVKD. CDR3 region: CAISEKGEETQYF. The CDR3 nucleotides read TGTGCCATCAGTGAGAAGGGGGAAGAGACCCAGTACTTC.

The rearrangement uses TRBV6-4 and TRBJ1-1; D gene unclear. Germline values: CDR1 MRHNA, CDR2 SNTAGT. V was trimmed by 0 bases and J by 0 bases, leaving 2 bases between them. The CDR3 runs to 13 residues. CDR3 amino acids: CASSDSVNTEAFF. The CDR3 nucleotides read TGTGCCAGCAGTGACTCGGTGAACACTGAAGCTTTCTTT.

V usage is TRBV6-1 and J usage is TRBJ2-1, with a tentative D call TRBD1 (5 bases). V gave up 5 bases and J gave up 2 bases, with 13 bases separating them. The CDR3 runs 15 residues. CDR1 and CDR2 from the germline V gene are MNHNS and SASEGT. CDR3 loop: CASSREGHPYNEQFF. In DNA form, the CDR3 reads TGTGCCAGCAGTCGCGAAGGACACCCCTACAATGAGCAGTTCTTC.

The CDR3 loop reads CASSLVGHETQYF. The CDR3 DNA follows: TGTGCCAGCAGCTTGGTAGGCCATGAGACCCAGTACTTC. This chain uses TRBV5-6 with TRBJ2-5; no clear D. The ends were cut back, 0 bases at V and 5 bases at J, with 8 bases in the middle. CDR3 length: 13 amino acids. Germline CDR1 SGHDT, CDR2 YYEEEE.

This clonotype was found a few times. The chain carries TRBV4-1 and TRBJ1-1; D uncertain. This CDR3 has 15 amino acids. Trimming shortened V by 3 bases and J by 1 base, and 12 bases separated the two germline ends. CDR1 and CDR2 (germline): MGHRA, YSYEKL. CDR3 loop: CASSQQRSQNTEAFF. CDR3 in DNA: TGCGCCAGCAGCCAGCAGCGCAGCCAGAACACTGAAGCTTTCTTT.